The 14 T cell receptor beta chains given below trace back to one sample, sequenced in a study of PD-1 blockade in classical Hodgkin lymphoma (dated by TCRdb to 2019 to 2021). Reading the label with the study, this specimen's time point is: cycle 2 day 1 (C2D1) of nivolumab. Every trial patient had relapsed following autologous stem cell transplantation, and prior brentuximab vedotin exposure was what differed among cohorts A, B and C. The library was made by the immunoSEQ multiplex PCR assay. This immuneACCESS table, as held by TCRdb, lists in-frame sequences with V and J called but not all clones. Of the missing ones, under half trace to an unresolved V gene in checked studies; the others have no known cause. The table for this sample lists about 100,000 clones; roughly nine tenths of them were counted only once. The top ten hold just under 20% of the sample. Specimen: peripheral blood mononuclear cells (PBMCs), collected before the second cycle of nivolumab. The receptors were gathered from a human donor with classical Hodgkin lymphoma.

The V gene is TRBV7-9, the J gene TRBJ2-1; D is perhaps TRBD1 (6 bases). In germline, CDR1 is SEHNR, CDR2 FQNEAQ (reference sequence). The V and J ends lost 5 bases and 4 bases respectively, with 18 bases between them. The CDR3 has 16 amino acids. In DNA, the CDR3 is TGTGCCAGCAGCACCTCGGACAGACCCCTTTACAATGAGCAGTTCTTC. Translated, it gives CASSTSDRPLYNEQFF. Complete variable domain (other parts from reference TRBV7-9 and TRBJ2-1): DTGVSQNPRHKITKRGQNVTFRCDPISEHNRLYWYRQTLGQGPEFLTYFQNEAQLEKSRLLSDRFSAERPKGSFSTLEIQRTEQGDSAMYLCASSTSDRPLYNEQFFGPGTRLTVL.

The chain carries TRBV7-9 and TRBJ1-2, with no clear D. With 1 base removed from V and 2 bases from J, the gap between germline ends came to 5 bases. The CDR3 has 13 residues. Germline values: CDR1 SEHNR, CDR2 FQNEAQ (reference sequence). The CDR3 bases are TGTGCCAGCAGCTTAGACGGGAACTATGGCTACACCTTC. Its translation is CASSLDGNYGYTF.

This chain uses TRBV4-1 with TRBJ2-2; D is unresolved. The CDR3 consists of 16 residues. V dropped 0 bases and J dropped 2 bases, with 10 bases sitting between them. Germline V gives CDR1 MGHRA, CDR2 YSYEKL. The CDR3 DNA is TGCGCCAGCAGCCAAGACCCGACACGAAACACCGGGGAGCTGTTTTTT. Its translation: CASSQDPTRNTGELFF.

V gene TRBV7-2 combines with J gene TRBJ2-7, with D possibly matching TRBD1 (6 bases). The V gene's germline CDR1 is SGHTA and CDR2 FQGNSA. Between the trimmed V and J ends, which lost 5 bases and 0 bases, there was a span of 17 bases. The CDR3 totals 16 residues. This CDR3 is CASSGGSGTLSYEQYF. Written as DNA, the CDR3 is TGTGCCAGCAGCGGTGGGTCGGGGACACTCTCCTACGAGCAGTACTTC.

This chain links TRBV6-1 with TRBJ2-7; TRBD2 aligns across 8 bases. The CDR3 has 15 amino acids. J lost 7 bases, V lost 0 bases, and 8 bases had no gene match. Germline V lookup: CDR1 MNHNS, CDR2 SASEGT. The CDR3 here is CASSEAQRGWLEQYF. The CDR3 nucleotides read TGTGCCAGCAGTGAAGCGCAGCGGGGGTGGTTAGAGCAGTACTTC.

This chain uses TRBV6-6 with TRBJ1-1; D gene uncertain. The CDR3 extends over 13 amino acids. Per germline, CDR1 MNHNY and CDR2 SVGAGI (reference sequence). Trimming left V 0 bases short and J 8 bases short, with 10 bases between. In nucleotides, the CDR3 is TGTGCCAGCAGTTACTCTTGGCAGAAGGAAGCTTTCTTT. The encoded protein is CASSYSWQKEAFF.

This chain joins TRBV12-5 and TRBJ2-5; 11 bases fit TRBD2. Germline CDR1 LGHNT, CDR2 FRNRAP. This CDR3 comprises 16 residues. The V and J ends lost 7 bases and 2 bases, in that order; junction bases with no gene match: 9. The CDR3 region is CASARSRTSGQETQYF. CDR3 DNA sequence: TGTGCTAGTGCCCGGTCGCGGACTAGCGGGCAAGAGACCCAGTACTTC.

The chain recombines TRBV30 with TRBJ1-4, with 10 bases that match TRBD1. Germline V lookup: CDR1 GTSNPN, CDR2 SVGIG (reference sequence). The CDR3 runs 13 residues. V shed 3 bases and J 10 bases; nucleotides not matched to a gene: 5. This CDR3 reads CAWSTDRGVKLFF. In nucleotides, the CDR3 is TGTGCCTGGAGCACGGACAGGGGGGTAAAACTGTTTTTT.

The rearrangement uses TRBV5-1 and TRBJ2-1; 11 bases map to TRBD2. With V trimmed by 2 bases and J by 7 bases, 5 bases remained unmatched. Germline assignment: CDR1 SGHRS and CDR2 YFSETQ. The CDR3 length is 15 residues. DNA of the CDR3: TGCGCCAGCAGCTTCACTAGCGGGAGTTTGAATGAGCAGTTCTTC. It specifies CASSFTSGSLNEQFF.

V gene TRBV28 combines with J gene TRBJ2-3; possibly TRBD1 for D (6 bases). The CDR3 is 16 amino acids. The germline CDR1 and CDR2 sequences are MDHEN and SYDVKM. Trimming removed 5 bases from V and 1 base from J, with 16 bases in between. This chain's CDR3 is CASSQRTAQGTDTQYF. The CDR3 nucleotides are TGTGCCAGCAGTCAAAGGACAGCTCAAGGCACAGATACGCAGTATTTT.

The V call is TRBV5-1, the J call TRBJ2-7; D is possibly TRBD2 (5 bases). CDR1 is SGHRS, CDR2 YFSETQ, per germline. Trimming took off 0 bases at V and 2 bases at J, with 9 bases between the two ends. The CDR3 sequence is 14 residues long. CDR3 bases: TGCGCCAGCAGCTTGGAGGGCGGGCCCTACGAGCAGTACTTC. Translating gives CASSLEGGPYEQYF.

The CDR3 DNA is TGCGCCAGCAGCATGTCTCCGGGACGCCCCAGAGACAATGAGCAGTTCTTC. This codes for CASSMSPGRPRDNEQFF. V usage is TRBV10-1 and J usage is TRBJ2-1, with D perhaps matching TRBD1 or TRBD2 (5 bases each). Trimming took off 6 bases at V and 5 bases at J, with 23 bases between the two ends. The CDR3 totals 17 residues. Per germline, CDR1 WNHNN and CDR2 SYGVQD (reference sequence).

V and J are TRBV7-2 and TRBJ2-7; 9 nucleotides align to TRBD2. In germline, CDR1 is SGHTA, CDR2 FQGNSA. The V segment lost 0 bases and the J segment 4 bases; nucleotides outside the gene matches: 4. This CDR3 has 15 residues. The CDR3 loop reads CASSLASGSGYEQYF. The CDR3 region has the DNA TGTGCCAGCAGCTTAGCTAGCGGGAGCGGATACGAGCAGTACTTC.

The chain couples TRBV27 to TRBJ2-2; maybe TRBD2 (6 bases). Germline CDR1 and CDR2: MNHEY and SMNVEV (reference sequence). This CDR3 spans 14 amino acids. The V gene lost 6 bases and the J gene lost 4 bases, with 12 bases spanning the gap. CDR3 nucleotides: TGTGCCAGCAGCCTGGGACTTCTCACCGGGGAGCTGTTTTTT. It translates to CASSLGLLTGELFF.